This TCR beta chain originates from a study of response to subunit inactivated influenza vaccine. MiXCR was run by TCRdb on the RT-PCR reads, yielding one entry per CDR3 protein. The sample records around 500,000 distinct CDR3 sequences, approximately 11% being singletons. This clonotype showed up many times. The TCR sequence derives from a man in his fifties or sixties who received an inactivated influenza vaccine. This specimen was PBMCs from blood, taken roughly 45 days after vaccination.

In DNA form, the CDR3 reads TGTGCCAGCACGGCGGTGCCAGGGGGAGAGACCCAGTACTTC. Its protein is CASTAVPGGETQYF. The genes are TRBV25-1 and TRBJ2-5; 7 bases align to TRBD1. The CDR3 runs 14 residues. The V and J ends lost 7 bases and 4 bases, in that order; junction bases with no gene match: 9. Germline lookup yields CDR1 MGHDK and CDR2 SYGVNS.